This T cell receptor (beta chain) was retrieved from a study of blood T cell repertoires in COVID-19 (dated by TCRdb to the early 2020s). With regard to the full study: Samples from collaborators originated in the United States, Italy and Spain and spanned both the acute and convalescent phases of COVID-19. Samples came from the ongoing ImmuneRACE study (first 160 participants) plus 1,254 subjects from 6 global collaborators. Subjects who had been exposed to COVID-19, were actively infected with it, or had recovered from it provided the deeply sampled blood TCRbeta repertoires that made up the dataset. The prospective study material was composed of cDNA or gDNA derived from T cells, B-cell-depleted T cells, or PBMCs. Nearly every sample came with metadata listing a de-identified subject ID, COVID-19 status, age in years and sex. HLA class I and class II types, where available, came from metadata supplied by the sample provider rather than from assay-based typing. The repertoires were released in a freely available public database intended as a resource for research on the immune response to SARS-CoV-2.

A note on this clone: What this receptor recognizes is not known. No much larger clone exists at a distance of one base, and base qualities are not known.

Collaborating institutions collected whole blood in K2EDTA tubes following their own protocols. For TCRbeta analysis, collaborators shipped samples as frozen whole blood, isolated PBMCs, or DNA extracted from either of those sample types. TCRbeta CDR3 regions were amplified from genomic DNA using the immunoSEQ Assay, a bias-controlled multiplex PCR. For the original study's pipeline: The number of nucleated cells in each sample was estimated by amplification of reference gene primers within the assay. To quantify the absolute abundance of each unique TCRbeta CDR3 rearrangement, sequence reads were collapsed and filtered. Productive Simpson clonality was computed per sample as the square root of Simpson's diversity index over productive rearrangements. TCRdb's version of the immuneACCESS table is confined to in-frame rearrangements and falls short of the full clone set. An unresolved V gene accounts for under half of the shortfall where checked; the remainder is of unknown origin. The V and J calls and the clone size are those of that table, but D and trimming were determined from the DNA. In this sample the table shows roughly 81,000 clones, 65% to 85% of which occur a single time. The ten largest account for approximately 39% of the sample.

Study-wide findings and limitations: The quantity of clinical and demographic metadata differed by source and by participant and was supplied without curation.

CDR1 and CDR2 are read off the germline V gene as MNHEY and SVGAGI. From the cysteine through the phenylalanine, the CDR3 covers 13 amino acids. Only CDR3 DNA is held: 39 bases, read in frame from base 1. V gives up 10 bases and J gives up 4 bases, and the segment between their germline ends measures 15 bases. This chain joins TRBV6-5 to TRBJ2-3, and TRBD1 may be the D gene, going by 6 matching bases. Specimen: peripheral blood. The source of this sequence is an elderly man with active or convalescent COVID-19. CDR3 region: CATGVGAADTQYF. Read as DNA, the sequence is TGTGCCACCGGAGTGGGGGCGGCAGATACGCAGTATTTT.